Below, 13 T cell receptor beta chains from the same sample are listed, as sequenced in a study of T cells after yellow fever vaccination. TCRdb recomputed calls from the 5' RACE reads with MiXCR, one row per CDR3 protein. The sample contains about 550,000 distinct CDR3 sequences, roughly 21% of which appear only once. The starting material was PBMCs, obtained 15 days after the yellow fever booster vaccination. The receptors come from a man under 40 who received the YFV17D yellow fever vaccine.

V is TRBV7-2 and J is TRBJ2-7; perhaps TRBD2 as D (6 bases). Germline-derived CDR1 and CDR2 are SGHTA and FQGNSA. The CDR3 consists of 15 residues. V was clipped by 0 bases and J by 6 bases, with 15 bases between them. The CDR3 reads CASSLATLAAGEQYF. The CDR3 coding sequence is TGTGCCAGCAGCTTAGCGACGCTAGCAGCGGGCGAGCAGTACTTC.

This clonotype was counted between two and nine times. This sequence joins TRBV21-1 and TRBJ2-3; TRBD1, the table's D call, lacks a check against the DNA. TRBV21-1 is listed as a pseudogene. The CDR3 runs 16 residues. The CDR3 nucleotides read TGTGCCAGCAGCCGTCCCCCCCGTCCAGTTCCAGATACGCAGTATTTT. It is translated as CASSRPPRPVPDTQYF.

There are many counts of this clonotype. The CDR3 bases are TGTGCCAGCTCACCTCTTGGGGCGACTAGATCAGATACGCAGTATTTT. Translated: CASSPLGATRSDTQYF. The V gene is TRBV18, the J gene TRBJ2-3; possibly TRBD2 for D (6 bases). CDR1 KGHSH and CDR2 LQKENI come from the germline V gene. This CDR3 region has 16 residues. Trimming cost V 3 bases and J 4 bases, with 17 bases left between them.

V is TRBV29-1 and J is TRBJ1-3; unclear D gene. The CDR3 length is 12 residues. V lost 5 bases and J lost 0, with 5 bases in between. Germline V gene data show CDR1 as SQVTM and CDR2 as ANQGSEA. The CDR3 DNA is TGCAGCGTTTCTACCTCTGGAAACACCATATATTTT. Its translation: CSVSTSGNTIYF.

This chain connects TRBV10-3 to TRBJ1-2, with TRBD1 matching 8 bases. Germline-derived CDR1 and CDR2 are ENHRY and SYGVKD. The CDR3 runs 14 residues. After removal of 2 bases from V and 7 bases from J, the junction contained 6 bases not matched to a gene. The chain's CDR3 is CAISEGRGLVGYTF. The CDR3 coding sequence is TGTGCCATCAGTGAGGGCAGGGGGCTTGTTGGCTACACCTTC.

This chain links TRBV20-1 with TRBJ1-6; a possible D gene is TRBD1 (5 bases). Per germline, CDR1 DFQATT and CDR2 SNEGSKA (reference sequence). The CDR3 spans 13 residues. V lost 3 bases to trimming and J lost 8 bases, with 11 bases between them. The CDR3 loop is CSASQDNDSPLHF. CDR3 sequence (DNA): TGCAGTGCTAGTCAGGACAACGATTCACCCCTCCACTTT.

The rearrangement links TRBV3-1 to TRBJ1-1; D is perhaps TRBD1 (6 bases). This CDR3 spans 15 amino acids. V lost 0 bases and J lost 5, with 13 bases in between. The germline V gene has CDR1 LGHDT and CDR2 YNNKEL (reference sequence). This chain's CDR3 is CASSQEGQGYTEAFF. For the CDR3, the DNA is TGTGCCAGCAGCCAAGAGGGGCAGGGGTATACTGAAGCTTTCTTT. The full variable domain, completed using reference TRBV3-1 and TRBJ1-1, is DTAVSQTPKYLVTQMGNDKSIKCEQNLGHDTMYWYKQDSKKFLKIMFSYNNKELIINETVPNRFSPKSPDKAHLNLHINSLELGDSAVYFCASSQEGQGYTEAFFGQGTRLTVV.

This clonotype was recorded a few times. The rearrangement links TRBV28 to TRBJ2-7, with TRBD2 matching over 11 bases. Germline trimming cut 6 bases from V and 0 bases from J; bases unmatched to any gene: 10. Per the germline V gene, CDR1 is MDHEN and CDR2 is SYDVKM. This CDR3 has 17 residues. The CDR3, as DNA: TGTGCCAGCAGCCTGATACTAGCGGGAGCAAGCTCCTACGAGCAGTACTTC. Its translation: CASSLILAGASSYEQYF.

The V gene is TRBV4-2, the J gene TRBJ2-3; the match to TRBD2 covers 7 bases. CDR1 is LGHNA, CDR2 YNFKEQ, per germline. The CDR3 extends over 16 amino acids. J lost 4 bases, V lost 0 bases, and 7 bases had no gene match. The CDR3: CASSQESGKSSDTQYF. CDR3 sequence (DNA): TGTGCCAGCAGCCAAGAGAGCGGGAAGAGCTCAGATACGCAGTATTTT.

The CDR3: CASSPQEAGELFF. Here the CDR3 DNA reads TGTGCCAGCAGCCCCCAAGAAGCCGGGGAGCTGTTTTTT. The rearrangement joins TRBV7-8 to TRBJ2-2; D not resolved. Germline loops: CDR1 SGHVS, CDR2 FQNEAQ. Trimming shortened V by 5 bases and J by 6 bases, and 10 bases separated the two germline ends. This CDR3 is 13 amino acids long.

The chain is built from TRBV23-1 and TRBJ2-5; D not certain. TRBV23-1 is assigned to the ORF class and has an uncertain function. The CDR3 contains 14 residues. Trimming stripped 2 bases from V and 5 bases from J, with 12 bases between. The chain's CDR3 is CASSQRRLWETQYF. CDR3 nucleotides: TGCGCCAGCAGTCAACGACGGTTGTGGGAGACCCAGTACTTC.

V usage is TRBV11-1 and J usage is TRBJ2-7, with D perhaps TRBD1 (6 bases). Trimming shortened V by 3 bases and J by 3 bases, and 12 bases separated the two germline ends. The V gene's germline CDR1 is SGHAT and CDR2 FQDESV (reference sequence). The CDR3 is 14 residues long. CDR3 nucleotides: TGTGCCAGCAGCTTGGCTGACAGGCTCTACGAGCAGTACTTC. This sequence encodes CASSLADRLYEQYF.

The rearrangement uses TRBV20-1 and TRBJ1-4; D gene ambiguous. The CDR3 is 16 residues long. CDR1 is DFQATT, CDR2 SNEGSKA, per germline (reference sequence). Trimming took 3 bases from V and 0 from J, leaving 14 bases between them. The CDR3, as DNA: TGCAGTGCTAGGGGTGCCGGCGGGGCAACTAATGAAAAACTGTTTTTT. Its protein product is CSARGAGGATNEKLFF.